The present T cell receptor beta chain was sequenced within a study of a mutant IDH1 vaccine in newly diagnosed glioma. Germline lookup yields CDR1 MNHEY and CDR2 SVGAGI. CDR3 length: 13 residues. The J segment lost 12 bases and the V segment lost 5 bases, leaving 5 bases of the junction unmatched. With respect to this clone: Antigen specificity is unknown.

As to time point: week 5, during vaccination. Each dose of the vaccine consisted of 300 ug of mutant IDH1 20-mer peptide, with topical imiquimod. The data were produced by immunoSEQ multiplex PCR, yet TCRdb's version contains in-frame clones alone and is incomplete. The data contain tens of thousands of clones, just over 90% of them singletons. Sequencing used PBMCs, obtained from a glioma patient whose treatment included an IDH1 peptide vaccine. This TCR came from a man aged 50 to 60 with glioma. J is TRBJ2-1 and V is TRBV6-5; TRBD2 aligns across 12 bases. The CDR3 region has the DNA TGTGCCAGCAGTCCCTCGACTAGCGGGAGGCAGTTCTTC. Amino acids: CASSPSTSGRQFF.